The sequence of this T cell receptor beta chain was determined in a study of shared clonotypes between healthy human individuals. The CDR3 consists of 15 residues. Germline CDR1 and CDR2: SNHLY and FYNNEI. The J segment lost 3 bases and the V segment lost 4 bases, leaving 5 bases of the junction unmatched. An assay was performed, and its level was deep. Profiled with immunoSEQ multiplex PCR; TCRdb holds only in-frame clones, not every one. In the table there are about 2.4 million clones, approximately 90% of which are singletons. Every one of the donors was a Caucasian adult that lived in Nashville, Tennessee.

The chain is built from TRBV2 and TRBJ2-2, with 7 positions matching TRBD2. Sequencing was performed on naive CD4+ T cells sorted from blood. Specified subset: CD45RA+ positively selected. The TCR comes from a young man in good health. CDR3 protein: CASSAASGYTGELFF. The CDR3 DNA sequence: TGTGCCAGCAGTGCGGCTAGCGGCTACACCGGGGAGCTGTTTTTT.